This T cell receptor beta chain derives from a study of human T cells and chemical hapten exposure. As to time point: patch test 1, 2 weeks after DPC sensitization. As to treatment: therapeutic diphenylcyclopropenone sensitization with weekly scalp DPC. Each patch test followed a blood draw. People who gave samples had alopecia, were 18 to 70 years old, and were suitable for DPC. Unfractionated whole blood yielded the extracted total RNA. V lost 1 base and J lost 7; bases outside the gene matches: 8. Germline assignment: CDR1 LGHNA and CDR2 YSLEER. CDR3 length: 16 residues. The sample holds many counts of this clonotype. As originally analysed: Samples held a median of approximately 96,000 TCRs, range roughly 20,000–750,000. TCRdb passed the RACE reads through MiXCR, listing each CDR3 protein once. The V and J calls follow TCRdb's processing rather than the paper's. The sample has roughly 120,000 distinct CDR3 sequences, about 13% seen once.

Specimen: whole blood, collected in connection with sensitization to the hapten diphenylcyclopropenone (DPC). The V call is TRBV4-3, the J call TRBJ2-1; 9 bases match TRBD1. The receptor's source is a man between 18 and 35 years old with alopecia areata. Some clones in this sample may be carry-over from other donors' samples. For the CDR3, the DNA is TGCGCCAGCAGCCAAGGCCCCGGGACAGGGATAAATGAGCAGTTCTTC. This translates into CASSQGPGTGINEQFF.